This TCR beta chain was recorded in a study of cytomegalovirus exposure and HLA in healthy donors. Overall study: Across almost 400 genotyped donors, approximately 80% landed in the Caucasian-associated ancestry cluster. Study-wide results and caveats: Indistinguishable V segments such as TRBV6-2 and TRBV6-3 were excluded.

Researchers ran the PCR with 60 Vbeta and 13 Jbeta primers. Profiling relied on immunoSEQ multiplex PCR, and the TCRdb table lists in-frame clones only, not all of them. This table has approximately 260,000 clones, approximately 91% appearing once. Concerning this clone itself: Its antigen remains unknown.

The CDR3 covers 12 residues. Germline-derived CDR1 and CDR2 are SGHAT and FQNNGV. V dropped 6 bases and J dropped 4 bases, with 9 bases sitting between them. The TCR was taken from a girl aged 2 to 10 in good health and CMV-seronegative. V usage is TRBV11-2 and J usage is TRBJ1-1; TRBD1 might be the D (6 bases). Sequenced input: PBMCs. The CDR3 sequence: CASRTGLTEAFF. The DNA of the CDR3 is TGTGCCAGCAGGACAGGACTCACTGAAGCTTTCTTT.